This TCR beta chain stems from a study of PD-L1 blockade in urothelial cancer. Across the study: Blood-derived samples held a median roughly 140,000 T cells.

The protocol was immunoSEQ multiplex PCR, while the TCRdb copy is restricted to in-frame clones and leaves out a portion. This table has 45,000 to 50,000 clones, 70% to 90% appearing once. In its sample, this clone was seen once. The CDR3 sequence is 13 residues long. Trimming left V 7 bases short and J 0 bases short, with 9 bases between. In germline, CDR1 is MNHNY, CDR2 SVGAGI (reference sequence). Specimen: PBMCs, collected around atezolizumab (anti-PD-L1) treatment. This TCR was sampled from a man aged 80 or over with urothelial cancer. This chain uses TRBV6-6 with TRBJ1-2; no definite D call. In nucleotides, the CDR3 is TGTGCCAGCAAGGCGGCGGCTAACTATGGCTACACCTTC. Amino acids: CASKAAANYGYTF.